The source of this T cell receptor (beta chain) is a study of siplizumab effects on memory and regulatory T cells. Data came from immunoSEQ multiplex PCR; TCRdb stores just in-frame clones and leaves some out. The repertoire holds tens of thousands of clones, with approximately 93% as singletons. Germline V gives CDR1 SEHNR, CDR2 FQNEAQ (reference sequence). V lost 5 bases to trimming and J lost 0 bases; unmatched junction nucleotides: 8. CDR3 length: 16 amino acids. The receptor comes from a human donor in good health. V gene TRBV7-9 combines with J gene TRBJ2-7; 9 nucleotides align to TRBD2. The sequenced material came from CD8+ T cells sorted from blood. The chain's CDR3 is CASSPTLAGNSYEQYF. The CDR3 DNA is TGTGCCAGCAGCCCCACGCTAGCGGGGAACTCCTACGAGCAGTACTTC.